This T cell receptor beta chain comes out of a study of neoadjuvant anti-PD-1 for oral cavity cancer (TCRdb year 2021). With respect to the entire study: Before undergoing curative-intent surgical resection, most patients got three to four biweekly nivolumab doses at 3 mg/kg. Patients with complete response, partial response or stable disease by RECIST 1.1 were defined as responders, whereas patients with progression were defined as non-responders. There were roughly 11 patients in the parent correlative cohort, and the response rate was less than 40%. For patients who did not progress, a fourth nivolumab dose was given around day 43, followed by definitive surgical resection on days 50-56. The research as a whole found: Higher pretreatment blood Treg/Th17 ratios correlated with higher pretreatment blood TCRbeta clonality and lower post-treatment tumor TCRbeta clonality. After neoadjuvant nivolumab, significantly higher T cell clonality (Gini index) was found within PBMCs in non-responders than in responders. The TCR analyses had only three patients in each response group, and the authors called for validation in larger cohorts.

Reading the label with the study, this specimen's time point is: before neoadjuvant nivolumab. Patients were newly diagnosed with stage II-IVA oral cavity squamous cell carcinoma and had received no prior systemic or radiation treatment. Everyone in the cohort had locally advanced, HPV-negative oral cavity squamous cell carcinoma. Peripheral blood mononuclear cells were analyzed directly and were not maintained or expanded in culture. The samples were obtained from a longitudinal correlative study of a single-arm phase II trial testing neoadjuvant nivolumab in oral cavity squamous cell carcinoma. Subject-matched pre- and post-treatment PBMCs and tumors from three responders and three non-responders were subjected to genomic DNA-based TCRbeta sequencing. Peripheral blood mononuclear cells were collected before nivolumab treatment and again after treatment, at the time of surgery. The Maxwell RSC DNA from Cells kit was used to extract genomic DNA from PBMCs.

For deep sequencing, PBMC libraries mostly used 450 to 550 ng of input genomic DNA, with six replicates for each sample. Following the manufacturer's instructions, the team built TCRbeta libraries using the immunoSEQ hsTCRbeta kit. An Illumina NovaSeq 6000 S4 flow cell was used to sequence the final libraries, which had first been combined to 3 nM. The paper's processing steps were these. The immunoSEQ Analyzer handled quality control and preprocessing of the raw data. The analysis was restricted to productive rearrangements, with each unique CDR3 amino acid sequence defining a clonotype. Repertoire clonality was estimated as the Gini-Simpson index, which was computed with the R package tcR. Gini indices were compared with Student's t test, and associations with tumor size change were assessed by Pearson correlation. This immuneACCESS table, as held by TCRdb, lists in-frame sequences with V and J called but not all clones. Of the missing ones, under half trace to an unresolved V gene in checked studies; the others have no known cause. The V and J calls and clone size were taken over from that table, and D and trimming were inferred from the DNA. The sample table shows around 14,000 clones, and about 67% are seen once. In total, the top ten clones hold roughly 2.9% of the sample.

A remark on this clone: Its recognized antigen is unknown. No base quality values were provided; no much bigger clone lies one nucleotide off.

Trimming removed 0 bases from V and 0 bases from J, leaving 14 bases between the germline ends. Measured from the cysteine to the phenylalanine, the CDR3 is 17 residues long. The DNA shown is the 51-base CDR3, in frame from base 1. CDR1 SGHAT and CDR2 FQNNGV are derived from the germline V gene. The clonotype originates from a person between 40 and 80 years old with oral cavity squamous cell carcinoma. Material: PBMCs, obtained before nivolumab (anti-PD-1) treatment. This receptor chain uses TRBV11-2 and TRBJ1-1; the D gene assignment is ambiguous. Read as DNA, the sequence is TGTGCCAGCAGCTTAGAGTCCCCAGCAGCCATGAACACTGAAGCTTTCTTT. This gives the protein CASSLESPAAMNTEAFF.